The source of this T cell receptor beta chain is a study of blood T cell repertoires in COVID-19. The CDR3 consists of 17 residues. The germline V gene encodes CDR1 MNHNY and CDR2 SVGAGI (reference sequence). With respect to this clone: Germline and junction disagree at one end, which may indicate a read error.

Sequencing used immunoSEQ multiplex PCR; TCRdb keeps in-frame clones, though not all of them. The sample consists of about 200,000 clones, about 85% of them appearing once. The TCR sequence derives from an elderly woman with acute or convalescent COVID-19. The chain is built from TRBV6-6 and TRBJ1-4; TRBD1 might be the D (6 bases). The material sequenced was peripheral blood. The CDR3 loop is CTSSQIVDDRINEKLFF. The DNA of the CDR3 is TGTACCAGCAGTCAAATCGTTGACGACAGGATCAATGAAAAACTGTTTTTT.